This T cell receptor (beta chain) appears in the sequencing data of a study of blood T cell repertoires in COVID-19. The wider study: Sites across the United States, Italy and Spain contributed samples from acute and convalescent COVID-19.

Some clones are missing from TCRdb's copy, which holds only in-frame ones; the method was immunoSEQ multiplex PCR. The sample consists of 190,000 or so clones, around 85% of them appearing once. This clone came up a few times. CDR3 length: 15 residues. V trimming: 4 bases; J trimming: 3 bases; junction bases outside the gene matches: 6. Germline-derived CDR1 and CDR2 are MDHEN and SYDVKM. The sequence was collected from a woman aged 65 to 85 with acute or convalescent COVID-19. The chain links TRBV28 to TRBJ1-1, with 9 bases fitting TRBD1. Sequencing input: peripheral blood. The CDR3 loop is CASSSVQGAYTEAFF. In nucleotides, the CDR3 is TGTGCCAGCAGTTCCGTACAGGGGGCCTACACTGAAGCTTTCTTT.